The source of this T cell receptor beta chain is a study of vaccination and CD4 T cells after COVID-19. The Oncomine TCR Beta short-read assay was applied to DNA of cultured CD4+ T cells. TCRdb processed the PCR reads anew with MiXCR; each CDR3 protein has one entry. The sample carries over 15,000 distinct CDR3 sequences, approximately 50% recorded once. Treatment denoted: roughly nine-day PBMC culture with coronavirus spike peptide pools or control peptides (ViraFEST assay). This clonotype has more than one count but fewer than ten. Its cognate antigen is unknown. Germline values: CDR1 SGHVS, CDR2 FQNEAQ. Trimming removed 3 bases at V and 0 bases at J, with 9 bases between. This CDR3 is built from 14 residues.

This receptor was taken from a human donor who had recovered from COVID-19. The input for sequencing was CD4+ T cells from blood, cultured in vitro, taken before SARS-CoV-2 vaccination. This sequence joins TRBV7-8 and TRBJ2-7; unclear D gene. In DNA form, the CDR3 reads TGTGCCAGCAGCTTGAAGGCGCTCTCCTACGAGCAGTACTTC. Protein product: CASSLKALSYEQYF. The full variable domain, its missing parts supplied by reference TRBV7-8 and TRBJ2-7, is GAGVSQSPRYKVAKRGQDVALRCDPISGHVSLFWYQQALGQGPEFLTYFQNEAQLDKSGLPSDRFFAERPEGSVSTLKIQRTQQEDSAVYLCASSLKALSYEQYFGPGTRLTVT.